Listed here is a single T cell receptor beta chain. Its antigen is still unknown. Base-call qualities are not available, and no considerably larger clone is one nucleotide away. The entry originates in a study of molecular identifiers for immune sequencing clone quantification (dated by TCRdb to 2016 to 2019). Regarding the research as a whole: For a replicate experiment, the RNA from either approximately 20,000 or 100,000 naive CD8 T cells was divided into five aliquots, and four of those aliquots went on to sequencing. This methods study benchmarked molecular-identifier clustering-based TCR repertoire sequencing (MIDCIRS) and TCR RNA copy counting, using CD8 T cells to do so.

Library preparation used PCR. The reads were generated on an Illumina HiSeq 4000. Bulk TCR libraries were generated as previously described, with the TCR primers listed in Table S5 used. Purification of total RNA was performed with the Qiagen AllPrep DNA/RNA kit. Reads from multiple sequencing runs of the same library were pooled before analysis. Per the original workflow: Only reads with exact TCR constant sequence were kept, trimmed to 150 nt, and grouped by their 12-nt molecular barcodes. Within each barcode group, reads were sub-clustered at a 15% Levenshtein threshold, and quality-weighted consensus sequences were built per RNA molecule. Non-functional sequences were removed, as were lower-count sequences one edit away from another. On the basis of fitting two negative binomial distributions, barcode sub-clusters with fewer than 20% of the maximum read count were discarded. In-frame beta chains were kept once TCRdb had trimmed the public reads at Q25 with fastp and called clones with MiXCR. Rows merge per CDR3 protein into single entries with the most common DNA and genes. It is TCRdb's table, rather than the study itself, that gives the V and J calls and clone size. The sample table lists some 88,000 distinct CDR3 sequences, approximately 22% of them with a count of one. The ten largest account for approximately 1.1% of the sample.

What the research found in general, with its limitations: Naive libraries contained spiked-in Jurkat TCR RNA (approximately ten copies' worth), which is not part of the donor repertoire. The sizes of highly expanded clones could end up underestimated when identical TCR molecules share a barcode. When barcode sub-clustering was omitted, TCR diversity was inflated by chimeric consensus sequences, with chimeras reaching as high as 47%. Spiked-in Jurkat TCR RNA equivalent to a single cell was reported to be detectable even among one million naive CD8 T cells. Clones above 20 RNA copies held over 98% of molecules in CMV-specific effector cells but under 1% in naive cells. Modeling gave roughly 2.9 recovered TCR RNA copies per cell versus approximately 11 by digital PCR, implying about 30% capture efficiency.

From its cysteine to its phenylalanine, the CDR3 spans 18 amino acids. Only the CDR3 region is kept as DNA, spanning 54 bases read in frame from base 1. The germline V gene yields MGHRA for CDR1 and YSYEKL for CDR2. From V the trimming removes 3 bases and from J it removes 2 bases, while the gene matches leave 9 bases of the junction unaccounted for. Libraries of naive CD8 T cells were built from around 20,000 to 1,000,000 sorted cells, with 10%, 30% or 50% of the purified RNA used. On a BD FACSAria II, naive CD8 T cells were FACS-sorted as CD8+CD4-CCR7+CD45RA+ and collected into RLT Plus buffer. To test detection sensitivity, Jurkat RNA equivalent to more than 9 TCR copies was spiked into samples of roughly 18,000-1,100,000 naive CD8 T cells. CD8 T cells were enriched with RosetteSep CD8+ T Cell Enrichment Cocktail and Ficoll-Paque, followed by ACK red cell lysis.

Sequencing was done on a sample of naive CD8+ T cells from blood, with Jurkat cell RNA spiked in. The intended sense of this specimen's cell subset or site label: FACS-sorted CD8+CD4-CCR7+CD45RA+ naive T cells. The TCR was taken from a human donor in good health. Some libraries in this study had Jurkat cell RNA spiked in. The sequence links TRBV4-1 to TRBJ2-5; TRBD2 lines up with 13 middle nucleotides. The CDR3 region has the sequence CASSQRGLAGRGQETQYF. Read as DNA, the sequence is TGCGCCAGCAGCCAGAGGGGACTAGCGGGGAGGGGACAAGAGACCCAGTACTTC.